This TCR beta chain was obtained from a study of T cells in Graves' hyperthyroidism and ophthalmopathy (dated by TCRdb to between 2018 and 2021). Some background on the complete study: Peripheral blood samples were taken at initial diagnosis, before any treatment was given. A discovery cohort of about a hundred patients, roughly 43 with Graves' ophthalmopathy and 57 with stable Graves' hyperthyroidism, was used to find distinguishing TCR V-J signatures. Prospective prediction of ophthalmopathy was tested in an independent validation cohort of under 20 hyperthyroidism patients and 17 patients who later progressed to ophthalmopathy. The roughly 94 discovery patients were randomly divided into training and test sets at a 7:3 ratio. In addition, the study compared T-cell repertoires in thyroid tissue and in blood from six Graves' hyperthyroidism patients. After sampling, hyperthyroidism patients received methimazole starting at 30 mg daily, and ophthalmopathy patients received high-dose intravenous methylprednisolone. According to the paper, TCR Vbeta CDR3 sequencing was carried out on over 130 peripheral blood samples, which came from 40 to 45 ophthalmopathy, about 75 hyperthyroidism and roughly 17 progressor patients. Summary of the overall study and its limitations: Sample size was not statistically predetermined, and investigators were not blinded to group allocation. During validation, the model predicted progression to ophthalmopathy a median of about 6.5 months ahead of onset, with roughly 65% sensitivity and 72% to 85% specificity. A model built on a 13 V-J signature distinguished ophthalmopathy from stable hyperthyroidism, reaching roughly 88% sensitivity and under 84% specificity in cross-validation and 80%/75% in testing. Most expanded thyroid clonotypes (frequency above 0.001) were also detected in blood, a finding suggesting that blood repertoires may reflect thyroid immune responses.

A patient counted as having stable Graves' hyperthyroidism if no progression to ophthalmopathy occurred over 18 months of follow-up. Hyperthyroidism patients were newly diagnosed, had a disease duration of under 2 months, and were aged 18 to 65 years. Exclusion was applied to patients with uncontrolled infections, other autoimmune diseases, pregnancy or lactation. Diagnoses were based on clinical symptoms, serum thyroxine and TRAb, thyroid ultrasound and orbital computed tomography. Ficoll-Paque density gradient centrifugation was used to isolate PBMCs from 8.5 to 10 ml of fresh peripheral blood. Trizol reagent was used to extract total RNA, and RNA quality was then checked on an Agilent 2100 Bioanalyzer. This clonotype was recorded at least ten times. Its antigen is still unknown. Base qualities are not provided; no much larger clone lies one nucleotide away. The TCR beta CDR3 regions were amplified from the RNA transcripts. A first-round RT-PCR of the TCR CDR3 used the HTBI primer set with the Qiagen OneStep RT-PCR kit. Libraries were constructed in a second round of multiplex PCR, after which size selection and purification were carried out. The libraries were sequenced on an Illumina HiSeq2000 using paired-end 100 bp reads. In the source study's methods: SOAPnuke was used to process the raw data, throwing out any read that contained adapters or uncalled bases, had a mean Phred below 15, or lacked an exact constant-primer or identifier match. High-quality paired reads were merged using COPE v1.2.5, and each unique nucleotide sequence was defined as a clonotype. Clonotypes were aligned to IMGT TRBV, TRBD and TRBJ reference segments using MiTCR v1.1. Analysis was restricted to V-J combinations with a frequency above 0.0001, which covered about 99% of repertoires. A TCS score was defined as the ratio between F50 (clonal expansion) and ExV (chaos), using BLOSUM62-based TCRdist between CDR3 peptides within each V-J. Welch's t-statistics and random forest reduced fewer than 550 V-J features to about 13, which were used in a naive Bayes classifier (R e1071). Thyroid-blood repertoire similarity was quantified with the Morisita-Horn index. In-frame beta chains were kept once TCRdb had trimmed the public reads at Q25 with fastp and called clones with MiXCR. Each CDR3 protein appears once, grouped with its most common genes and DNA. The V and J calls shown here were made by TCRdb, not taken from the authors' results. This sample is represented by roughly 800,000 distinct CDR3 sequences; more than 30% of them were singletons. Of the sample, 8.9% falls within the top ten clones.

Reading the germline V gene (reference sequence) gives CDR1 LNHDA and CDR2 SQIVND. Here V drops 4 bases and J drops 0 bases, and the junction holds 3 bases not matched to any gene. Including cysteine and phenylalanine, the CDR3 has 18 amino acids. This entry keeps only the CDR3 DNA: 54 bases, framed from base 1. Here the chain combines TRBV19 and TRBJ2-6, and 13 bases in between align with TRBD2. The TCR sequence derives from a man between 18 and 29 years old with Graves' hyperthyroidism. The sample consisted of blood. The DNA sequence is TGTGCCAGTAGTAAGGGACTAGCGGGGAGCTCTGGGGCCAACGTCCTGACTTTC. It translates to CASSKGLAGSSGANVLTF.